Listed here are 29 T cell receptor beta chains from one sample, sequenced in a study of cytomegalovirus exposure and HLA in healthy donors. The PCR employed 60 Vbeta primers together with 13 Jbeta primers. Assay used: immunoSEQ multiplex PCR; TCRdb lists only in-frame clones, some missing. The repertoire holds about 240,000 clones, with approximately 84% as singletons. The source material was PBMCs. The source of these receptors is a girl aged 2 to 9 in good health and CMV-seronegative.

The chain employs TRBV21-1 and TRBJ2-7; TRBD2 was called by the table and not checked on the DNA. TRBV21-1 represents a pseudogene. CDR3 length: 15 amino acids. In DNA form, the CDR3 reads TGTGCCAGCAGCATCCCCGAAGGAGGGACTATGGGGCAGTACTTC. Protein product: CASSIPEGGTMGQYF.

The chain uses TRBV4-1 and TRBJ2-3; TRBD2 agrees at 7 bases. The CDR3 totals 16 residues. The germline V gene encodes CDR1 MGHRA and CDR2 YSYEKL. Unmatched junction bases numbered 8, after V lost 1 base and J lost 4 bases. In nucleotides, the CDR3 is TGCGCCAGCAGCCAAGTGGCGGGGGTTGGGGCAGATACGCAGTATTTT. Translating it yields CASSQVAGVGADTQYF.

This chain joins TRBV21-1 and TRBJ2-1; whether TRBD1, the table's D call, matches the DNA was not checked. TRBV21-1 is a pseudogene locus. The CDR3 runs to 16 residues. The DNA of the CDR3 is TGTGCCAGCAGCGTACCGACAGCCAGGGCTTACAATGAGCAGTTCTTC. It translates to CASSVPTARAYNEQFF.

V and J are TRBV30 and TRBJ1-1; D perhaps matches TRBD1 (6 bases). The CDR3 totals 14 residues. Germline lookup yields CDR1 GTSNPN and CDR2 SVGIG (reference sequence). Trimming cost V 0 bases and J 6 bases, with 14 bases left between them. In DNA form, the CDR3 reads TGTGCCTGGAGTGTAGGATTAGGGGGTCCTGAAGCTTTCTTT. Amino acids: CAWSVGLGGPEAFF.

The chain is built from TRBV30 and TRBJ2-3, with 7 bases matching TRBD2. The germline V gene encodes CDR1 GTSNPN and CDR2 SVGIG (reference sequence). The trim removed 5 bases at V and 6 bases at J, leaving 5 bases unmatched. The CDR3 length is 12 residues. DNA for the CDR3: TGTGCCTGGGGGGCGGGGGAGGATACGCAGTATTTT. Encoded protein: CAWGAGEDTQYF.

V and J are TRBV28 and TRBJ2-3, with TRBD1 as a possible D gene (5 bases). The CDR3 runs 17 residues. The germline CDR1 and CDR2 sequences are MDHEN and SYDVKM. V was cut by 7 bases and J by 0 bases, with 20 bases left in between. CDR3: CASKTYRQGSSTDTQYF. CDR3 nucleotide sequence: TGTGCCAGCAAAACCTATCGGCAGGGATCTAGCACAGATACGCAGTATTTT.

This clone came up once. The CDR3 loop is CASKGGREHATFSYEQYF. CDR3 bases: TGCGCCAGCAAGGGAGGACGCGAACATGCTACCTTCTCCTACGAGCAGTACTTC. The chain joins TRBV5-1 to TRBJ2-7, with a tentative D call TRBD2 (6 bases). V was shortened by 6 bases and J by 0 bases, with 25 bases between the two germline ends. CDR3 length: 18 amino acids. The germline gives CDR1 SGHRS, CDR2 YFSETQ.

The gene calls are TRBV29-1 and TRBJ1-2; 8 bases are shared with TRBD1. The CDR3 sequence is 11 residues long. V lost 4 bases and J lost 7; bases outside the gene matches: 2. In germline, CDR1 is SQVTM, CDR2 ANQGSEA. CDR3 sequence reads: CSVGTGFGYTF. The CDR3 bases are TGCAGCGTTGGGACAGGGTTTGGCTACACCTTC.

The chain employs TRBV4-2 and TRBJ2-1; D is unresolved. The germline V gene has CDR1 LGHNA and CDR2 YNFKEQ. CDR3 length: 12 amino acids. V was clipped by 0 bases and J by 9 bases, with 6 bases between them. CDR3 in amino acids: CASSQDRSEQFF. DNA for the CDR3: TGTGCCAGCAGCCAAGATCGCAGTGAGCAGTTCTTC.

The chain employs TRBV27 and TRBJ2-5; 7 bases are shared with TRBD1. The V and J ends lost 2 bases and 11 bases, in that order; junction bases with no gene match: 8. The CDR3 loop spans 13 amino acids. Per the germline V gene, CDR1 is MNHEY and CDR2 is SMNVEV (reference sequence). The CDR3 DNA reads TGTGCCAGCAGTTTAAGGGGGCCTCTTGAGCAGTACTTC. This translates into CASSLRGPLEQYF.

This clone was picked up a small number of times. CDR3 sequence (DNA): TGCGCCAGCAGCTTTTGGGACAGGGATGAAAAACTGTTTTTT. Its protein product is CASSFWDRDEKLFF. This chain links TRBV5-1 with TRBJ1-4; 9 positions match TRBD1. CDR3 size: 14 residues. Germline CDR1 is SGHRS and CDR2 is YFSETQ. The V and J ends lost 2 bases and 6 bases, in that order; junction bases with no gene match: 2.

This chain joins TRBV10-1 and TRBJ2-7, with 8 nucleotides matching TRBD1. This CDR3 has 14 residues. The V gene end was trimmed by 0 bases and the J gene end by 3 bases; junction bases not matched to a gene: 1. Germline V gene data show CDR1 as WNHNN and CDR2 as SYGVQD (reference sequence). The CDR3 protein is CASSESDRVYEQYF. CDR3 DNA sequence: TGCGCCAGCAGTGAGTCGGACAGGGTCTACGAGCAGTACTTC.

The genes are TRBV19 and TRBJ2-3; the D gene is possibly TRBD1 (5 bases). V was clipped by 0 bases and J by 6 bases, with 19 bases between them. This CDR3 region has 17 residues. Germline V CDR1 and CDR2: LNHDA, SQIVND (reference sequence). CDR3 in amino acids: CASSIEGRVSGPDTQYF. CDR3 DNA: TGTGCCAGTAGTATAGAGGGCAGGGTAAGTGGGCCTGATACGCAGTATTTT.

The V gene is TRBV6-5, the J gene TRBJ1-6; 9 positions agree with TRBD1. The CDR3 runs 14 residues. Unmatched junction bases numbered 7, after V lost 5 bases and J lost 11 bases. Germline V CDR1 and CDR2: MNHEY, SVGAGI. DNA of the CDR3: TGTGCCAGCAGTGCCTACAGGGGGCGGGCACCCCTCCACTTT. Its protein is CASSAYRGRAPLHF.

In regard to this clone: One end of the junction does not line up with germline, which may come from a read error. The chain uses TRBV7-9 and TRBJ1-1; D gene unclear. From germline, CDR1 is SEHNR and CDR2 FQNEAQ (reference sequence). The CDR3 sequence is 14 residues long. CDR3 in DNA: TGTTCCAGCAGCTTTCAGATTTCAGACACTGAAGCTTTCTTT. It yields the protein CSSSFQISDTEAFF.

The chain employs TRBV7-2 and TRBJ2-3; 7 bases map to TRBD2. This CDR3 contains 15 residues. Losses at the gene ends were 0 bases for V and 3 bases for J; bases not matched to a gene: 3. CDR1 SGHTA and CDR2 FQGNSA come from the germline V gene. The CDR3 is CASSLAGGRTDTQYF. DNA for the CDR3: TGTGCCAGCAGCTTAGCGGGGGGGAGGACAGATACGCAGTATTTT.

The chain recombines TRBV25-1 with TRBJ1-2, with a weak D call TRBD1 (6 bases). Germline CDR1 reads MGHDK; CDR2 reads SYGVNS. CDR3 length: 15 residues. Trimming stripped 3 bases from V and 4 bases from J, with 15 bases between. The CDR3 here is CASSELTGISYGYTF. The DNA of the CDR3 is TGTGCCAGCAGTGAGCTTACAGGGATCAGCTATGGCTACACCTTC.

V gene TRBV11-2 combines with J gene TRBJ2-5; D gene unclear. There are 18 residues in the CDR3. Germline lookup yields CDR1 SGHAT and CDR2 FQNNGV. Trimming took 0 bases from V and 1 from J, leaving 18 bases between them. The CDR3 nucleotides read TGTGCCAGCAGCTTAGAATCCCCGACACCTCCTATCCAAGAGACCCAGTACTTC. Translation: CASSLESPTPPIQETQYF.

CDR3 nucleotide sequence: TGCGCCAGCAGTGAGAGCAGGCGCCATAATTCACCCCTCCACTTT. Translating it yields CASSESRRHNSPLHF. The chain uses TRBV10-1 and TRBJ1-6; no firm D call. The ends were cut back, 2 bases at V and 5 bases at J, with 10 bases in the middle. Germline V gene sequence: CDR1 WNHNN, CDR2 SYGVQD (reference sequence). This CDR3 region has 15 residues.

The chain joins TRBV5-6 to TRBJ2-7, with D tentatively TRBD2 (5 bases). V gave up 4 bases and J gave up 4 bases, with 15 bases separating them. The V gene's germline CDR1 is SGHDT and CDR2 YYEEEE. CDR3 length: 14 residues. CDR3 nucleotide sequence: TGTGCCAGCAGCGGCGGGCTTGGCAGGTACGAGCAGTACTTC. Protein: CASSGGLGRYEQYF.

The CDR3 spells CASSVGKGQKLFF. CDR3 DNA: TGTGCCAGCAGCGTAGGGAAGGGGCAAAAACTGTTTTTT. The J gene is TRBJ1-4, the V gene TRBV9, with a weak D call TRBD1 (5 bases). The V end was cut by 0 bases, the J end by 9 bases, with 9 bases between. The CDR3 has 13 amino acids. Per germline, CDR1 SGDLS and CDR2 YYNGEE.

The V and J genes are TRBV6-5 and TRBJ1-4, with 7 bases aligning to TRBD1. The trim removed 4 bases at V and 5 bases at J, leaving 4 bases unmatched. Germline values: CDR1 MNHEY, CDR2 SVGAGI. The CDR3 is 14 amino acids. The CDR3 is CASSSRQGNEKLFF. CDR3 nucleotides: TGTGCCAGCAGTTCCCGACAGGGAAATGAAAAACTGTTTTTT.

The table lists this clone with a count of one. The genes are TRBV2 and TRBJ1-5, with a possible D match to TRBD1 (6 bases). The CDR3 has 15 residues. Looked up from germline, CDR1 is SNHLY and CDR2 is FYNNEI. V lost 3 bases, J lost 0 bases, and 9 bases lay in between. The CDR3 nucleotides read TGTGCCAGCAGTGAGGACAGTTATAGCAATCAGCCCCAGCATTTT. Translation gives CASSEDSYSNQPQHF.

The chain is built from TRBV6-6 and TRBJ2-3; no firm D call. V lost 0 bases and J lost 1, with 2 bases in between. CDR1 is MNHNY and CDR2 is SVGAGI in the germline V gene (reference sequence). This CDR3 has 13 residues. DNA of the CDR3: TGTGCCAGCAGTTACTCCGGCACAGATACGCAGTATTTT. Translated: CASSYSGTDTQYF.

The chain combines TRBV11-2 with TRBJ2-3; D ambiguous. V was shortened by 2 bases and J by 2 bases, with 5 bases between the two germline ends. The V gene's germline CDR1 is SGHAT and CDR2 FQNNGV. The CDR3 runs 13 residues. CDR3 sequence reads: CASSLSLTDTQYF. The CDR3 DNA sequence: TGTGCCAGCAGCTTATCCCTCACAGATACGCAGTATTTT.

The chain employs TRBV6-1 and TRBJ1-1, with TRBD1 identical over 8 bases. The V gene end was trimmed by 4 bases and the J gene end by 0 bases; junction bases not matched to a gene: 10. Germline-derived CDR1 and CDR2 are MNHNS and SASEGT. The CDR3 runs to 17 residues. The CDR3 region has the DNA TGTGCCAGCAGTGCCACAGACAGGGGCGCCATGAACACTGAAGCTTTCTTT. Its protein is CASSATDRGAMNTEAFF.

The V call is TRBV27, the J call TRBJ1-5; the match to TRBD1 covers 8 bases. CDR1 is MNHEY, CDR2 SMNVEV, per germline (reference sequence). CDR3 length: 14 amino acids. Trimming cost V 6 bases and J 7 bases; bases outside gene matches: 8. The DNA for the CDR3 is TGTGCCAGCAGAGGTCAGGGGGCACGACAGCCCCAGCATTTT. Translation: CASRGQGARQPQHF.

This clone appeared once. CDR3 protein: CAWAGQGLGYGYTF. CDR3 DNA: TGTGCCTGGGCCGGACAGGGATTGGGTTATGGCTACACCTTC. V and J are TRBV30 and TRBJ1-2; TRBD1 aligns across 8 bases. The CDR3 is 14 residues long. J was trimmed by 5 bases and V by 5 bases; bases with no gene match: 10. Germline V lookup: CDR1 GTSNPN, CDR2 SVGIG (reference sequence). The full variable domain, rest sourced from reference TRBV30 and TRBJ1-2, is SQTIHQWPATLVQPVGSPLSLECTVEGTSNPNLYWYRQAAGRGLQLLFYSVGIGQISSEVPQNLSASRPQDRQFILSSKKLLLSDSGFYLCAWAGQGLGYGYTFGSGTRLTVV.

In its sample, this clone was seen a few times. The chain has TRBV5-6 and TRBJ2-3, with D unresolved. The germline CDR1 and CDR2 sequences are SGHDT and YYEEEE. The length of the CDR3 is 14 residues. Trimming pared 4 bases from V and 4 bases from J, leaving 13 bases between. This chain's CDR3 is CASSLHPEADTQYF. As DNA, the CDR3 is TGTGCCAGCAGCCTCCACCCAGAGGCAGATACGCAGTATTTT.